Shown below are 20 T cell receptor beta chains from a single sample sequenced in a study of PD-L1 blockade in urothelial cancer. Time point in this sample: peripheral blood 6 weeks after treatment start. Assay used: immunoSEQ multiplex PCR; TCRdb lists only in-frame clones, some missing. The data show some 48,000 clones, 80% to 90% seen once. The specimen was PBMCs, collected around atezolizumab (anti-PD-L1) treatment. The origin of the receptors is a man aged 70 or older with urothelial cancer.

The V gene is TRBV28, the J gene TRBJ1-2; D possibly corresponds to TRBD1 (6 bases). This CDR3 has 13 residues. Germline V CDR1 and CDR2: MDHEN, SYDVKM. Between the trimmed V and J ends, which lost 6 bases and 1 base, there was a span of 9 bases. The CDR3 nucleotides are TGTGCCAGCAGCCCGGGACATAACTATGGCTACACCTTC. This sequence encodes CASSPGHNYGYTF.

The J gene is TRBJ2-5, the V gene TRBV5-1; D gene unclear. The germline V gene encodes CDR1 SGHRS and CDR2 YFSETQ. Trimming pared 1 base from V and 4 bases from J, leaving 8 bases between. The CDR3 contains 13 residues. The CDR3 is CASSLTGRETQYF. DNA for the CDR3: TGCGCCAGCAGCTTGACGGGTAGAGAGACCCAGTACTTC.

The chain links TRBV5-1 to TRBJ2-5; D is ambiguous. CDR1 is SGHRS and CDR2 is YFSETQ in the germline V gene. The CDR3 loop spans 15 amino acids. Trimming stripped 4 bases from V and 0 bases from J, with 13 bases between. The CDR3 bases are TGCGCCAGCAGCCCAAAGCCAGCGTACCAAGAGACCCAGTACTTC. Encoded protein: CASSPKPAYQETQYF. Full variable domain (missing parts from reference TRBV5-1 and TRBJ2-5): KAGVTQTPRYLIKTRGQQVTLSCSPISGHRSVSWYQQTPGQGLQFLFEYFSETQRNKGNFPGRFSGRQFSNSRSEMNVSTLELGDSALYLCASSPKPAYQETQYFGPGTRLLVL.

Here the CDR3 DNA reads TGTGCCAGCAGTTTATCGGGACAGGGTCAAGGCTACACCTTC. Translation gives CASSLSGQGQGYTF. The chain joins TRBV28 to TRBJ1-2; 9 bases map to TRBD1. Unmatched junction bases numbered 5, after V lost 1 base and J lost 8 bases. The CDR3 spans 14 residues. Germline V CDR1 and CDR2: MDHEN, SYDVKM.

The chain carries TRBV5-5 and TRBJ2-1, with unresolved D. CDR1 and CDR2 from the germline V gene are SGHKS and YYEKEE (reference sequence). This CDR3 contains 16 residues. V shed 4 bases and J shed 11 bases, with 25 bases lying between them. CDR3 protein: CASSEVKLLQTQQQFF. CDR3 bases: TGTGCCAGCAGCGAGGTTAAGCTCCTCCAAACCCAGCAGCAGTTCTTC.

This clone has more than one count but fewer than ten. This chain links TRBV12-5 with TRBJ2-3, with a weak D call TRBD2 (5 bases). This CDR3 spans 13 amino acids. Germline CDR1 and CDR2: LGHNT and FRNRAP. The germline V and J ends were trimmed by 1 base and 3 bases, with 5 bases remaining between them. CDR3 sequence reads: CASGLAGTDTQYF. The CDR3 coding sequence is TGTGCTAGTGGTTTGGCGGGGACAGATACGCAGTATTTT.

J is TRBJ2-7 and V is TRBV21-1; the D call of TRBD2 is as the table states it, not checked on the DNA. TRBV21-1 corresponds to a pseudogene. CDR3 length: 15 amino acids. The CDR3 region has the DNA TGTGCCAGCAGCCGTCTTCGGGGGGTGCACTACGAGCAGTACTTC. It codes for CASSRLRGVHYEQYF.

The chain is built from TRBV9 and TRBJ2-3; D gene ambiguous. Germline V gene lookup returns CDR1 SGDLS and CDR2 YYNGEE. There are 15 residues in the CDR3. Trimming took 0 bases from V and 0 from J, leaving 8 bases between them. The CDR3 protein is CASSVGHSSTDTQYF. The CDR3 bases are TGTGCCAGCAGCGTAGGACACTCGAGCACAGATACGCAGTATTTT.

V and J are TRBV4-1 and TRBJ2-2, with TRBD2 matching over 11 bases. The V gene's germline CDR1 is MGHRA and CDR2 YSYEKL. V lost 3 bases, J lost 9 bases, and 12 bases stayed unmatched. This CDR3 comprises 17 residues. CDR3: CASSQVPGLAERRELFF. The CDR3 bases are TGCGCCAGCAGCCAGGTACCGGGACTAGCGGAGCGTAGGGAGCTGTTTTTT.

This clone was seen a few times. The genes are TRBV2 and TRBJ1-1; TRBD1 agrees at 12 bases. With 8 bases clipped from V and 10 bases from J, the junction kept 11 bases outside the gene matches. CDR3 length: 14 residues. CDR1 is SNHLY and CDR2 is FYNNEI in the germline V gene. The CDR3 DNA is TGTGCCAGCGGATCTCCGGGACAGGGGGCAAGAGCTTTCTTT. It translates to CASGSPGQGARAFF.

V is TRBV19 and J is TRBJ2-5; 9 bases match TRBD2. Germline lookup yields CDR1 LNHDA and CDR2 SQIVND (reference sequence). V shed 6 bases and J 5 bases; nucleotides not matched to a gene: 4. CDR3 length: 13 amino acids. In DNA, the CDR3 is TGTGCCAGTAGGGCTAGCGGGATGGAGACCCAGTACTTC. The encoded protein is CASRASGMETQYF. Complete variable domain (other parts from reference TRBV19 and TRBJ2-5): DGGITQSPKYLFRKEGQNVTLSCEQNLNHDAMYWYRQDPGQGLRLIYYSQIVNDFQKGDIAEGYSVSREKKESFPLTVTSAQKNPTAFYLCASRASGMETQYFGPGTRLLVL.

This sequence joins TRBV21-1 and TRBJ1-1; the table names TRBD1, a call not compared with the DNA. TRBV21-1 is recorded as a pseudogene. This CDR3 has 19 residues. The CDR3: CASSNPYEGGTAMNTEAFF. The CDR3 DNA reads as TGTGCCAGCAGCAATCCCTACGAAGGGGGGACAGCTATGAACACTGAAGCTTTCTTT.

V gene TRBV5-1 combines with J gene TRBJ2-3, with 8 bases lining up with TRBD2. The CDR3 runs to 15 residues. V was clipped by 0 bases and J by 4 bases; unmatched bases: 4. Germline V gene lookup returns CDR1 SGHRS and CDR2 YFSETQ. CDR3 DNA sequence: TGCGCCAGCAGCTTGGATTCGGGAGGGCCAGATACGCAGTATTTT. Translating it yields CASSLDSGGPDTQYF.

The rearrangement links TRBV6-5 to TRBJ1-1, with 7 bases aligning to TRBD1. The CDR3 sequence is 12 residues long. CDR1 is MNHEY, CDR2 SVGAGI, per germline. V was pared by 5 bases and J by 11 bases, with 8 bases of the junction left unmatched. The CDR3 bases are TGTGCCAGCAGTGACAACAGGGGATGGGCTTTCTTT. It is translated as CASSDNRGWAFF.

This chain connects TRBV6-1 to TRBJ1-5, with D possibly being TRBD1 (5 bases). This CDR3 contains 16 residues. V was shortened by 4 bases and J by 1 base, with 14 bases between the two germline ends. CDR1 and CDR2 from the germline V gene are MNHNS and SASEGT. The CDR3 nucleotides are TGTGCCAGCAGTGGGGTAACAGGATTGAGCAATCAGCCCCAGCATTTT. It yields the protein CASSGVTGLSNQPQHF.

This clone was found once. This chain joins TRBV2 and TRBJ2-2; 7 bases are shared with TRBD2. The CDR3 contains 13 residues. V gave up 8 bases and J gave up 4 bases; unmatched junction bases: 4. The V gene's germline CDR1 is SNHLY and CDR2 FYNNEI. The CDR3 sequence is CASRTSPTGELFF. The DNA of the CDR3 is TGTGCCAGCCGGACTAGTCCCACCGGGGAGCTGTTTTTT.

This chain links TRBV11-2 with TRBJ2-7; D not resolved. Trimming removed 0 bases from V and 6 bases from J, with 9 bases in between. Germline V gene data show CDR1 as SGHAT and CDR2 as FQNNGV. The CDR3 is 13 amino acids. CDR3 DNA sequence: TGTGCCAGCAGCTTAGATCAGGTGGGCGAGCAGTACTTC. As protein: CASSLDQVGEQYF.

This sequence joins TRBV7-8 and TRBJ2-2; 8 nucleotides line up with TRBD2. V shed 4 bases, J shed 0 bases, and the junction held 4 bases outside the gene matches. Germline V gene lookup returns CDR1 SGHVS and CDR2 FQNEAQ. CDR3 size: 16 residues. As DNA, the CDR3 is TGTGCCAGCAGCTCTAGCGGGCTAGCGAACACCGGGGAGCTGTTTTTT. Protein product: CASSSSGLANTGELFF.

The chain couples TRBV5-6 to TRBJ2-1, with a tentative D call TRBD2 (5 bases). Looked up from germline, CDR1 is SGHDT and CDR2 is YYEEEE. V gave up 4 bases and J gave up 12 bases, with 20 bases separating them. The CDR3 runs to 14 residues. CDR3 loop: CASSPTWAKEGQFF. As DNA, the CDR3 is TGTGCCAGCAGCCCAACGTGGGCAAAAGAGGGGCAGTTCTTC.

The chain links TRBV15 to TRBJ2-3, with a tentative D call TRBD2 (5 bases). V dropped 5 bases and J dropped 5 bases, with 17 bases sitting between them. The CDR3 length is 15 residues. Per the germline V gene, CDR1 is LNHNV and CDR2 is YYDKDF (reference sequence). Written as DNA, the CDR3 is TGTGCCACCAGCTCCCCCGGGAAGGTTGAAGATACGCAGTATTTT. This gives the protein CATSSPGKVEDTQYF.